The 18 T cell receptor beta chains given below trace back to one sample, sequenced in a study of shared clonotypes between healthy human individuals. Method: immunoSEQ multiplex PCR; TCRdb's copy keeps in-frame clones and lacks some. Of 1.5 million to 2.5 million clones listed, approximately 94% are singletons. Only CD45RO-negative cells positively selected for CCR7 counted as naive CD8 cells, so terminally differentiated effector memory CD45RA+ cells were excluded. Source material: naive CD8+ T cells sorted from blood. The source is a man aged 18-30 years in good health.

This clone was detected once. This chain uses TRBV2 with TRBJ2-1, with 9 positions matching TRBD2. Looked up from germline, CDR1 is SNHLY and CDR2 is FYNNEI. J gave up 0 bases and V 5 bases, and 2 bases lay outside the gene matches. CDR3 size: 15 residues. CDR3 nucleotide sequence: TGTGCCAGCAGTACGCGGGAGGGCTCCTACAATGAGCAGTTCTTC. Amino acids: CASSTREGSYNEQFF.

The rearrangement joins TRBV5-4 to TRBJ1-2, with D maybe TRBD1 (5 bases). CDR1 and CDR2 (germline): SGHNT, YYREEE (reference sequence). CDR3 length: 14 residues. V lost 2 bases and J lost 4, with 12 bases in between. In nucleotides, the CDR3 is TGTGCCAGCAGCTTTGGGGCCCCGCTCTATGGCTACACCTTC. It is translated as CASSFGAPLYGYTF.

The rearrangement uses TRBV19 and TRBJ1-5; D unclear. The germline gives CDR1 LNHDA, CDR2 SQIVND (reference sequence). V was clipped by 7 bases and J by 2 bases, with 15 bases between them. The CDR3 has 15 amino acids. The CDR3 reads CASTTPGRGNQPQHF. In DNA, the CDR3 is TGTGCCAGTACTACCCCTGGGAGGGGCAATCAGCCCCAGCATTTT.

CDR3 in amino acids: CASSTRTSGGFQETQYF. CDR3 DNA sequence: TGTGCCAGCAGTACGCGGACTAGCGGGGGGTTCCAAGAGACCCAGTACTTC. The chain combines TRBV28 with TRBJ2-5; 14 bases are a match to TRBD2. V was pared by 5 bases and J by 1 base, with 6 bases of the junction left unmatched. The CDR3 contains 17 residues. Per germline, CDR1 MDHEN and CDR2 SYDVKM.

Details on this clone: At the DNA level, this CDR3 is encoded by other sequences in the same sample as well. The chain is built from TRBV11-2 and TRBJ2-5; 9 positions match TRBD2. The CDR3 is 15 amino acids. J was trimmed by 2 bases and V by 0 bases; bases with no gene match: 1. Germline CDR1 is SGHAT and CDR2 is FQNNGV. The CDR3 DNA sequence: TGTGCCAGCAGCTTAGAGGCGGGAGGGCAAGAGACCCAGTACTTC. Its translation: CASSLEAGGQETQYF.

J is TRBJ2-7 and V is TRBV5-5; D ambiguous. The germline V and J ends were trimmed by 3 bases and 3 bases, with 7 bases remaining between them. The CDR3 has 12 residues. The germline V gene encodes CDR1 SGHKS and CDR2 YYEKEE (reference sequence). The CDR3 here is CASSSYGYEQYF. The CDR3 DNA is TGTGCCAGCAGCTCGTACGGCTACGAGCAGTACTTC.

The chain is built from TRBV4-1 and TRBJ2-7, with 10 bases aligning to TRBD2. Germline V gives CDR1 MGHRA, CDR2 YSYEKL. V trimming: 2 bases; J trimming: 4 bases; junction bases outside the gene matches: 5. The CDR3 runs 15 residues. The CDR3 DNA follows: TGCGCCAGCAGCCAAACAAGCGGGGGGGTTTACGAGCAGTACTTC. It encodes CASSQTSGGVYEQYF.

The rearrangement uses TRBV6-5 and TRBJ1-2; D not certain. Trimming stripped 5 bases from V and 1 base from J, with 14 bases between. CDR1 and CDR2 from the germline V gene are MNHEY and SVGAGI. There are 15 residues in the CDR3. CDR3 amino acids: CASSTLPEGNYGYTF. The CDR3 DNA is TGTGCCAGCAGTACCCTCCCAGAGGGTAACTATGGCTACACCTTC.

The rearrangement links TRBV7-8 to TRBJ2-7, with unresolved D. The germline V and J ends were trimmed by 5 bases and 6 bases, with 14 bases remaining between them. The CDR3 covers 13 residues. Germline CDR1 reads SGHVS; CDR2 reads FQNEAQ. In nucleotides, the CDR3 is TGTGCCAGCAGCATGCAAGAGGCAGCCGAGCAGTACTTC. Encoded protein: CASSMQEAAEQYF.

The V gene is TRBV10-3, the J gene TRBJ1-2, with 8 bases lining up with TRBD1. The CDR3 length is 16 residues. Trimming at V came to 3 bases and at J to 5 bases, leaving 11 bases not matched to a gene. The germline gives CDR1 ENHRY, CDR2 SYGVKD. The CDR3 nucleotides read TGTGCCATCAGTGACCTTCACAGGGGGATGGGGTATGGCTACACCTTC. Translating gives CAISDLHRGMGYGYTF.

The V call is TRBV30, the J call TRBJ2-3; tentatively, D is TRBD1 (5 bases). The germline gives CDR1 GTSNPN, CDR2 SVGIG (reference sequence). The CDR3 runs to 14 residues. V was trimmed by 7 bases and J by 1 base, leaving 15 bases between them. The DNA of the CDR3 is TGTGCCTCCCTGATATTAGGGGGCACAGATACGCAGTATTTT. As protein: CASLILGGTDTQYF.

The chain recombines TRBV19 with TRBJ2-7; the D is unclear. Germline V gene data show CDR1 as LNHDA and CDR2 as SQIVND (reference sequence). CDR3 length: 13 amino acids. V lost 3 bases and J lost 0, with 6 bases in between. This CDR3 reads CASSMSVSYEQYF. CDR3 coding DNA: TGTGCCAGTAGTATGTCTGTCTCCTACGAGCAGTACTTC.

V usage is TRBV25-1 and J usage is TRBJ2-7, with 7 positions matching TRBD1. Looked up from germline, CDR1 is MGHDK and CDR2 is SYGVNS. There are 17 residues in the CDR3. With V trimmed by 5 bases and J by 0 bases, 13 bases remained unmatched. The CDR3 DNA reads as TGTGCCAGCAGTCCCTTTGGACAGGCATTAACCTCCTACGAGCAGTACTTC. Translation gives CASSPFGQALTSYEQYF.

The V gene is TRBV18, the J gene TRBJ2-7, with 8 bases that match TRBD2. This CDR3 spans 14 amino acids. From germline, CDR1 is KGHSH and CDR2 LQKENI. V lost 6 bases and J lost 2; bases outside the gene matches: 6. The CDR3 DNA sequence: TGTGCCAGCTCCGAAGGCGGGAGGACCTACGAGCAGTACTTC. Translation: CASSEGGRTYEQYF.

Comment on this clone: The junction departs from germline at one end; a sequencing error may be responsible. The rearrangement links TRBV7-7 to TRBJ2-2, with TRBD1 matching 8 bases. The CDR3 length is 15 residues. In germline, CDR1 is SSHAT, CDR2 FNYEAQ (reference sequence). Here the CDR3 reads CASSDGQGKIGELFF. For the CDR3, the DNA is TGTGCTAGCAGTGACGGACAGGGTAAAATCGGGGAGCTGTTTTTT.

This clone has a single count. This rearrangement joins TRBV5-4 to TRBJ1-6; weak D call: TRBD1 (6 bases). CDR1 and CDR2 from the germline V gene are SGHNT and YYREEE (reference sequence). The CDR3 is 18 residues long. Trimming removed 0 bases from V and 8 bases from J, with 21 bases in between. The CDR3 bases are TGTGCCAGCAGCTTGGTCGCCACAGGGTCCCCAGGGTATTCACCCCTCCACTTT. It translates to CASSLVATGSPGYSPLHF.

In this sample, this clone turned up a few times. Other DNA sequences within the sample encode an identical CDR3. The rearrangement joins TRBV7-9 to TRBJ1-6; D is undetermined. Per germline, CDR1 SEHNR and CDR2 FQNEAQ (reference sequence). The CDR3 runs to 12 residues. V lost 3 bases to trimming and J lost 8 bases, with 5 bases between them. CDR3 sequence (DNA): TGTGCCAGCAGCTTTGGGGATTCACCCCTCCACTTT. As protein: CASSFGDSPLHF.

Comment on this clone: Other DNA sequences in the same sample also yield this CDR3. This chain joins TRBV19 and TRBJ2-7, with D maybe TRBD2 (6 bases). Germline V gene sequence: CDR1 LNHDA, CDR2 SQIVND (reference sequence). Between the trimmed V and J ends, which lost 3 bases and 3 bases, there was a span of 9 bases. CDR3 size: 13 residues. The CDR3 sequence is CASSMGSGYEQYF. In DNA, the CDR3 is TGTGCCAGTAGTATGGGTAGCGGCTACGAGCAGTACTTC.